This passage covers 7 T cell receptor beta chains from one sample sequenced in a study of STAT3 mutations in large granular lymphocyte leukemia. Study conclusions and caveats: At least one immunodominant TCR beta clonotype appeared in every T-cell large granular lymphocyte leukemia patient.

These receptors' antigens are unknown. Data came from immunoSEQ multiplex PCR; TCRdb stores just in-frame clones and leaves some out. The top ten clones hold roughly 84% of a sample with under 10,000 clones, approximately 90% of them seen once. Sequencing was done on a sample of peripheral blood mononuclear cells. The receptors were sampled from a man at least 80 years old with T-cell large granular lymphocyte leukemia. Some clones in this sample may be carry-over from other donors' samples.

The V call is TRBV5-1, the J call TRBJ2-5; a possible D gene is TRBD1 (6 bases). The germline CDR1 and CDR2 sequences are SGHRS and YFSETQ. V lost 3 bases, J lost 5 bases, and 17 bases lay in between. The CDR3 length is 15 residues. CDR3 in amino acids: CASSSTGGFRETQYF. In DNA form, the CDR3 reads TGCGCCAGCAGCTCGACAGGCGGCTTCAGGGAGACCCAGTACTTC.

This clone was seen more than once but under ten times. J is TRBJ1-2 and V is TRBV5-6; tentative D call: TRBD1 (6 bases). V was shortened by 5 bases and J by 7 bases, with 24 bases between the two germline ends. This CDR3 spans 16 amino acids. The germline V gene has CDR1 SGHDT and CDR2 YYEEEE. The CDR3 sequence is CASRDRNRDVGGGYTF. Written as DNA, the CDR3 is TGTGCCAGCAGAGACCGAAACAGGGACGTGGGAGGTGGCTACACCTTC.

The V gene is TRBV12-5, the J gene TRBJ2-7; D gene uncertain. The CDR3 is made up of 11 amino acids. V dropped 4 bases and J dropped 3 bases, with 4 bases sitting between them. Germline V lookup: CDR1 LGHNT, CDR2 FRNRAP. CDR3 in DNA: TGTGCTAGTGGTTCTGGCTACGAGCAGTACTTC. This sequence encodes CASGSGYEQYF.

CDR3 DNA sequence: TGTGCCAGCAGCTTGGGACAGACCCAGTACTTC. Encoded protein: CASSLGQTQYF. The chain is built from TRBV5-8 and TRBJ2-5; D is undetermined. V lost 0 bases and J lost 6, with 3 bases in between. CDR3 length: 11 residues. Germline CDR1 is SGHTS and CDR2 is YDEGEE.

V gene TRBV7-2 combines with J gene TRBJ1-2; 7 bases fit TRBD1. CDR3 length: 15 amino acids. V trimming: 5 bases; J trimming: 6 bases; junction bases outside the gene matches: 12. CDR1 is SGHTA and CDR2 is FQGNSA in the germline V gene. The CDR3 loop is CASSLLTGTLDGYTF. The CDR3, as DNA: TGTGCCAGCAGCCTACTGACAGGGACGCTCGATGGCTACACCTTC.

This chain links TRBV28 with TRBJ1-2; D not certain. The CDR3 loop spans 15 amino acids. The germline V and J ends were trimmed by 5 bases and 3 bases, with 16 bases remaining between them. From germline, CDR1 is MDHEN and CDR2 SYDVKM. CDR3 sequence: CASSPLPIPHYGYTF. The DNA for the CDR3 is TGTGCCAGCAGTCCCCTCCCGATACCCCACTATGGCTACACCTTC.

The CDR3 spells CASRRDRGVTGELFF. The CDR3 DNA is TGTGCCAGCAGGCGTGACAGGGGAGTCACCGGGGAGCTGTTTTTT. J is TRBJ2-2 and V is TRBV5-4; 8 bases align to TRBD1. The CDR3 totals 15 residues. The ends lost 5 bases at V and 4 bases at J; junction bases unmatched: 7. The germline V gene encodes CDR1 SGHNT and CDR2 YYREEE (reference sequence).